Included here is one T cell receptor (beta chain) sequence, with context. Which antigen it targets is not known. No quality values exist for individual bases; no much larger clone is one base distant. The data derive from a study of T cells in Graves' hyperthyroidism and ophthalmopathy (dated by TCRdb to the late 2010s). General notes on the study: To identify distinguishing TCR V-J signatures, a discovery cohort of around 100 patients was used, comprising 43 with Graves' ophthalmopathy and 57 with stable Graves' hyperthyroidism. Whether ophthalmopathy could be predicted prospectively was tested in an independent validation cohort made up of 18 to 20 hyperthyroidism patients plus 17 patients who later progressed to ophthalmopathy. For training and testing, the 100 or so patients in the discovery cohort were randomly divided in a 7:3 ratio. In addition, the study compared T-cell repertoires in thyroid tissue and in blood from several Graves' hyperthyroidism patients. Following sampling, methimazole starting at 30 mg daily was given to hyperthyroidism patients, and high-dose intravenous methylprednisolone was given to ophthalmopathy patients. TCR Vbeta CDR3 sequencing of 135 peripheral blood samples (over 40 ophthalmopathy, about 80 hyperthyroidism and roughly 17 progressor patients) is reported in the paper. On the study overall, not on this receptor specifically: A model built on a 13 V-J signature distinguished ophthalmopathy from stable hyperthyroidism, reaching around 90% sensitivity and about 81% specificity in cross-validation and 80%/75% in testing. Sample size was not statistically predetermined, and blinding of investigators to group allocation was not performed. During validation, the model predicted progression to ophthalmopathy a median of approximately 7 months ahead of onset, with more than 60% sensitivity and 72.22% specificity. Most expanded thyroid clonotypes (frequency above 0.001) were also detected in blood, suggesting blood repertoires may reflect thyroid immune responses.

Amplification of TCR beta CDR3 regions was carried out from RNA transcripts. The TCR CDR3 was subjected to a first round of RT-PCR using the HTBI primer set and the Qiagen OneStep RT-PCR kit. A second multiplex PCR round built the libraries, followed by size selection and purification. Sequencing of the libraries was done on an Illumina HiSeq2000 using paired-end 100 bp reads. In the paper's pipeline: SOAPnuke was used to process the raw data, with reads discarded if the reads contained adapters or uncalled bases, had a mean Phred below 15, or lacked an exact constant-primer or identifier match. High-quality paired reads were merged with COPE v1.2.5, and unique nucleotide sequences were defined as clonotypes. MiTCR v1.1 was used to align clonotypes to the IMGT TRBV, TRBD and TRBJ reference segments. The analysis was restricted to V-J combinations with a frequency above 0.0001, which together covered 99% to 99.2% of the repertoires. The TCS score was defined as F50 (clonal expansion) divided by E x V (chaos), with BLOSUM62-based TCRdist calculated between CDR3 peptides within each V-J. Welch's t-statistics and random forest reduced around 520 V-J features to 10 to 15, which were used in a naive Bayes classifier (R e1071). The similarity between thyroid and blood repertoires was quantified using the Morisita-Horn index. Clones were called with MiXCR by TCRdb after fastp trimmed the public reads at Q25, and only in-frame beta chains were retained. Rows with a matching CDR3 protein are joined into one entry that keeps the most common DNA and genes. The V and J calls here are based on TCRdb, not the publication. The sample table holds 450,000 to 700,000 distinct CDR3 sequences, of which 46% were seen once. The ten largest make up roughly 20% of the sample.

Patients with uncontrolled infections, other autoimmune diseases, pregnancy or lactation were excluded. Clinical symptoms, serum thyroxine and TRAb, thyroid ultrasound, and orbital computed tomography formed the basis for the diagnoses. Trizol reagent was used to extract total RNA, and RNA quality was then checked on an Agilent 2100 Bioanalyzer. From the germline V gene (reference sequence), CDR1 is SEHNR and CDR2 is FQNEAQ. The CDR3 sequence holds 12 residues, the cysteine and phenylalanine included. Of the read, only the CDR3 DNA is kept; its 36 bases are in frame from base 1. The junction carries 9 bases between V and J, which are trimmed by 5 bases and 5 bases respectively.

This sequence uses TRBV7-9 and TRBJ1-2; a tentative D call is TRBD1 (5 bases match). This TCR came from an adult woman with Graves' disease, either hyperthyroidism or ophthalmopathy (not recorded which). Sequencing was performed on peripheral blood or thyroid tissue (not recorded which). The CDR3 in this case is CASSKDTYGYTF. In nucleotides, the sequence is TGTGCCAGCAGCAAGGACACGTATGGCTACACCTTC.